The source of this T cell receptor beta chain is a study of CD8+ T cells in alopecia areata. Study outcomes and limitations: Scalp sample sequencing also detects resident alphabeta T cells of normal skin.

cDNA reverse transcribed from extracted RNA served as the sequencing template. Some clones are missing from TCRdb's copy, which holds only in-frame ones; the method was immunoSEQ multiplex PCR. The repertoire holds approximately 98,000 clones, with under 60% as singletons. Comments on this clone: Antigen unknown.

Material for sequencing was NKG2D-low CD8+ T cells sorted from blood. The receptor comes from a human donor with alopecia areata.

CDR3 residues: CASSLDPAQGEEGYTF. CDR3 nucleotide sequence: TGTGCCAGCAGCTTGGATCCGGCACAGGGTGAAGAGGGCTACACCTTC. The chain combines TRBV5-6 with TRBJ1-2; weak D call: TRBD1 (6 bases). Germline assignment: CDR1 SGHDT and CDR2 YYEEEE. V dropped 0 bases and J dropped 8 bases, with 20 bases sitting between them. The CDR3 totals 16 residues.